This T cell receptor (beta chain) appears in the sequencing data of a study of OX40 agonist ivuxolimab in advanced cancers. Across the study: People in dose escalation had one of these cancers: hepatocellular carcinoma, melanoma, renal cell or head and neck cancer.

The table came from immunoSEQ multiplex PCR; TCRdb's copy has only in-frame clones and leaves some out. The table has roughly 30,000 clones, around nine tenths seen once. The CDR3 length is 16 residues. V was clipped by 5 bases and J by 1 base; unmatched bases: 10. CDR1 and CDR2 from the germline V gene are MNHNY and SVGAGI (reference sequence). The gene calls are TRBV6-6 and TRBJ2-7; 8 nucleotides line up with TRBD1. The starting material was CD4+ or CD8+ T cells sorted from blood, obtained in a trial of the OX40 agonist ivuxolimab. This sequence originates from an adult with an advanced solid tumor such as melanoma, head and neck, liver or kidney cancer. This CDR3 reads CASSTLGGQASYEQYF. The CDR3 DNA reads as TGTGCCAGCAGTACCTTGGGGGGACAGGCTTCCTACGAGCAGTACTTC.